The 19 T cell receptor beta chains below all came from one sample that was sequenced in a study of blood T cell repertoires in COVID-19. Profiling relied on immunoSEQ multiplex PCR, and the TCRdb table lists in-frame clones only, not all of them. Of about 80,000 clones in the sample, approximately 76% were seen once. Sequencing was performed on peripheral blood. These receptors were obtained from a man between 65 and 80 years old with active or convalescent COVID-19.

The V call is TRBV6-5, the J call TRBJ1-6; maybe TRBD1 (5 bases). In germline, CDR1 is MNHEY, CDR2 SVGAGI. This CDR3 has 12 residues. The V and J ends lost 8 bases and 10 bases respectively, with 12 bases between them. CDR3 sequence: CASAGGDSPLHF. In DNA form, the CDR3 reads TGTGCCAGCGCGGGAGGGGACTCACCCCTCCACTTT.

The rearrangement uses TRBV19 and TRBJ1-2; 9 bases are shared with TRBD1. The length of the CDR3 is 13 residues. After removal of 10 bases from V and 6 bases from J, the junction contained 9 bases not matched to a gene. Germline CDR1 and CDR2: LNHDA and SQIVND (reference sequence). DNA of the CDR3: TGTGCCACCAGGGGACAGGGTGGAGATGGCTACACCTTC. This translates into CATRGQGGDGYTF.

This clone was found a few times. CDR3 region: CASSQGTGLSGYTF. CDR3 nucleotides: TGTGCCAGCAGCCAAGGAACAGGGCTGAGCGGCTACACCTTC. The chain is built from TRBV3-1 (or the pseudogene TRBV3-2) and TRBJ1-2; D perhaps matches TRBD1 (6 bases). Trimming took 1 base from V and 8 from J, leaving 14 bases between them. The CDR3 sequence is 14 residues long. The germline gives CDR1 LGHDT, CDR2 YNNKEL (reference sequence).

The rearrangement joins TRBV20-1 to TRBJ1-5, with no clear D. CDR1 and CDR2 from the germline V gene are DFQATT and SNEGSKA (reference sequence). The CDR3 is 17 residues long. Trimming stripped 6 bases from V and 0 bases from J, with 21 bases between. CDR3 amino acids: CSASGRGRLPSNQPQHF. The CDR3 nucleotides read TGCAGTGCCAGTGGCCGAGGCAGACTCCCTAGCAATCAGCCCCAGCATTTT.

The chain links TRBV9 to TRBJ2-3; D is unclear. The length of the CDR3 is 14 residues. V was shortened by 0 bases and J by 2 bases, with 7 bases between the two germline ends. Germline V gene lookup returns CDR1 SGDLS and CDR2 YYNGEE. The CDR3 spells CASSVAQNTDTQYF. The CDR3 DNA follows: TGTGCCAGCAGCGTAGCCCAGAACACAGATACGCAGTATTTT. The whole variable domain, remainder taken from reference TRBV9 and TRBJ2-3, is DSGVTQTPKHLITATGQRVTLRCSPRSGDLSVYWYQQSLDQGLQFLIQYYNGEERAKGNILERFSAQQFPDLHSELNLSSLELGDSALYFCASSVAQNTDTQYFGPGTRLTVL.

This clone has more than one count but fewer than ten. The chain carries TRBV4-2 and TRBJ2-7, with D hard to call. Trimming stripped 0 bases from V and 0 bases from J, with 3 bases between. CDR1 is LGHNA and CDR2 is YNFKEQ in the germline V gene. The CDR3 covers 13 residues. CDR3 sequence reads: CASSQDSSYEQYF. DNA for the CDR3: TGTGCCAGCAGCCAAGACAGCTCCTACGAGCAGTACTTC.

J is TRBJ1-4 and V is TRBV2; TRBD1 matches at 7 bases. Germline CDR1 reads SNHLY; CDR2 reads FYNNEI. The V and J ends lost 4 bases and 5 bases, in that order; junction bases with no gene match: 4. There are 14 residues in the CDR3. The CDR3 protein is CASSGQGPNEKLFF. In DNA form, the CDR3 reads TGTGCCAGCAGTGGACAGGGCCCGAATGAAAAACTGTTTTTT.

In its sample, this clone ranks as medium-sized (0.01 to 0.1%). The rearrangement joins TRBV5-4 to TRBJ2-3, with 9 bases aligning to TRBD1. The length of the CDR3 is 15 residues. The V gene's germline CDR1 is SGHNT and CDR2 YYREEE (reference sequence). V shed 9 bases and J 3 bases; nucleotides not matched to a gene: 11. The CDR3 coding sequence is TGTGCCACCACCGGGGACAGGGTGAGAACAGATACGCAGTATTTT. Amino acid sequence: CATTGDRVRTDTQYF.

CDR3 loop: CASSLDKEAFF. DNA of the CDR3: TGCGCCAGCAGCTTGGACAAAGAAGCTTTCTTT. The chain joins TRBV5-1 to TRBJ1-1; D uncertain. The V gene's germline CDR1 is SGHRS and CDR2 YFSETQ. V was shortened by 0 bases and J by 8 bases, with 5 bases between the two germline ends. This CDR3 contains 11 residues.

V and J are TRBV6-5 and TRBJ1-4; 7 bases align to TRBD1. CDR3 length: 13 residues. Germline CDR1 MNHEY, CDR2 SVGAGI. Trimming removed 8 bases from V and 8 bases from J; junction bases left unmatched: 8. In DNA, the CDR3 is TGTGCCAGCGGAAACAGGGGTGAGGAAAAACTGTTTTTT. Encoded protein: CASGNRGEEKLFF.

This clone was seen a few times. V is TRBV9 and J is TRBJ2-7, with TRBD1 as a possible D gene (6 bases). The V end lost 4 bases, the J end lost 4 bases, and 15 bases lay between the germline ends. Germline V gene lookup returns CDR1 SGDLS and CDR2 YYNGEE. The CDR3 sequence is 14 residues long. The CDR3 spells CASSLLDRPYEQYF. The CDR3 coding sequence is TGTGCCAGCAGCCTATTGGACAGACCTTACGAGCAGTACTTC.

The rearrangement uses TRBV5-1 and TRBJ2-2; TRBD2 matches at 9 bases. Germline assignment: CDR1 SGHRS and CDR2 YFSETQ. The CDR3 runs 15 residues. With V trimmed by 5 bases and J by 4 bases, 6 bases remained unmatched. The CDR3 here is CASSSERGATGELFF. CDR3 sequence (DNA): TGCGCCAGCAGTTCTGAGCGGGGGGCCACCGGGGAGCTGTTTTTT.

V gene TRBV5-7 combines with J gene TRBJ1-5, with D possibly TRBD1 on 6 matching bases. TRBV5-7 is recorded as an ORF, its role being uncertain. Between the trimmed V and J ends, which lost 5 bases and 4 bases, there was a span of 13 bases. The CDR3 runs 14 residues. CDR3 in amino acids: CASSYQGPNQPQHF. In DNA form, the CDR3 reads TGTGCCAGCAGTTACCAGGGGCCGAATCAGCCCCAGCATTTT.

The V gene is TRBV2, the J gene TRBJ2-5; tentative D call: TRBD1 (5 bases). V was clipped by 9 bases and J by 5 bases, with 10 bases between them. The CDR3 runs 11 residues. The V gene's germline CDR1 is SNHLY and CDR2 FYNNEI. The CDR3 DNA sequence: TGTGCCAGGGGGCTCGGGGAGACCCAGTACTTC. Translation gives CARGLGETQYF.

CDR3 in amino acids: CASSPDYNEQFF. In DNA form, the CDR3 reads TGTGCCAGCAGCCCAGATTACAATGAGCAGTTCTTC. J is TRBJ2-1 and V is TRBV27, with unresolved D. Trimming pared 6 bases from V and 4 bases from J, leaving 7 bases between. The CDR3 consists of 12 residues. Looked up from germline, CDR1 is MNHEY and CDR2 is SMNVEV (reference sequence).

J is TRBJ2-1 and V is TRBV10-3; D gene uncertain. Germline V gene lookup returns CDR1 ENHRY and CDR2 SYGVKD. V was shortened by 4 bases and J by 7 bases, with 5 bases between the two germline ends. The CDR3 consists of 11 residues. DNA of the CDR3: TGTGCCATCAGTGCGCAGAATGAGCAGTTCTTC. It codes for CAISAQNEQFF.

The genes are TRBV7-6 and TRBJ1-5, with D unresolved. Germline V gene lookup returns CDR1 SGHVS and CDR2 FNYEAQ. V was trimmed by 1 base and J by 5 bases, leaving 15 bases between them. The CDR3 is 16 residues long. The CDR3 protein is CASSLGADNNHQPQHF. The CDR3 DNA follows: TGTGCCAGCAGCTTAGGGGCCGATAATAACCATCAGCCCCAGCATTTT.

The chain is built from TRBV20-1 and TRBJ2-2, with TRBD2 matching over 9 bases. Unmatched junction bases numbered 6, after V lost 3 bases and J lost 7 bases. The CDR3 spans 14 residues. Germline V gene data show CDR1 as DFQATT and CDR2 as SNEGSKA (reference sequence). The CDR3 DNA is TGCAGTGCTAGTAGCGGGGGTGCGAGCGGGGAGCTGTTTTTT. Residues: CSASSGGASGELFF.

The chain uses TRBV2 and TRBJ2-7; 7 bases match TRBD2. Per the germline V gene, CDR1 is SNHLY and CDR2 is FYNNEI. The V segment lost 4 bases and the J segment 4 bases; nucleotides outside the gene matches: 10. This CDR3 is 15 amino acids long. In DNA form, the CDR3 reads TGTGCCAGCAGTGGGGGGACTACTTCGGTTTACGAGCAGTACTTC. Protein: CASSGGTTSVYEQYF. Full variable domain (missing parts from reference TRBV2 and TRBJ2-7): EPEVTQTPSHQVTQMGQEVILRCVPISNHLYFYWYRQILGQKVEFLVSFYNNEISEKSEIFDDQFSVERPDGSNFTLKIRSTKLEDSAMYFCASSGGTTSVYEQYFGPGTRLTVT.